The 8 T cell receptor beta chains below were found in one sample sequenced in a study of vaccination effects on CD4 cells after COVID-19. The protocol was immunoSEQ multiplex PCR, while the TCRdb copy is restricted to in-frame clones and leaves out a portion. The table includes 50,000 to 60,000 clones, approximately 70% detected once. The antigens of these receptors remain unknown. Pools of viral peptides were used by the ViraFEST assay to expand antigen-specific CD4+ T cells ahead of sequencing. Scientists isolated CD4+ T cells after an approximately 10-day culture period ended. Vaccine recipients had no previous SARS-CoV-2 infection; their nucleocapsid antibodies were negative. Material: CD4+ T cells from PBMCs cultured with SARS-CoV-2 spike peptides, obtained before COVID-19 vaccination. Receptors originate from a human donor who received a COVID-19 vaccine.

The chain employs TRBV5-1 and TRBJ1-1; the D is unclear. The CDR3 has 12 amino acids. Trimming took off 0 bases at V and 10 bases at J, with 10 bases between the two ends. Germline CDR1 is SGHRS and CDR2 is YFSETQ. The CDR3 bases are TGCGCCAGCAGCTTGGGTCCGGACGTAGCTTTCTTT. Translation: CASSLGPDVAFF.

The chain combines TRBV5-6 with TRBJ2-2, with TRBD2 as a possible D gene (6 bases). The CDR3 spans 19 residues. Trimming left V 0 bases short and J 4 bases short, with 22 bases between. Germline CDR1 SGHDT, CDR2 YYEEEE. The CDR3 coding sequence is TGTGCCAGCAGCTTGGATAAAAATGCGGGGACGCGCGTCACCGGGGAGCTGTTTTTT. This gives the protein CASSLDKNAGTRVTGELFF.

This chain joins TRBV2 and TRBJ1-3; no definite D call. The germline V gene encodes CDR1 SNHLY and CDR2 FYNNEI. V was cut by 4 bases and J by 0 bases, with 10 bases left in between. This CDR3 comprises 15 residues. CDR3: CASSVGHSSGNTIYF. In DNA, the CDR3 is TGTGCCAGCAGTGTAGGCCACAGCTCTGGAAACACCATATATTTT.

This clone turned up a few times. The chain employs TRBV19 and TRBJ1-5; no firm D call. V was trimmed by 4 bases and J by 0 bases, leaving 1 base between them. The CDR3 covers 12 residues. Germline values: CDR1 LNHDA, CDR2 SQIVND (reference sequence). CDR3 sequence reads: CASSTSNQPQHF. The CDR3 nucleotides are TGTGCCAGTAGTACTAGCAATCAGCCCCAGCATTTT.

The gene calls are TRBV7-9 and TRBJ1-5, with TRBD1 matching 7 bases. The V and J ends lost 2 bases and 0 bases, in that order; junction bases with no gene match: 7. The CDR3 covers 17 residues. The germline V gene encodes CDR1 SEHNR and CDR2 FQNEAQ (reference sequence). CDR3: CASSLLGTENSNQPQHF. CDR3 DNA sequence: TGTGCCAGCAGCTTATTGGGGACAGAAAATAGCAATCAGCCCCAGCATTTT.

The rearrangement uses TRBV29-1 and TRBJ1-1; D may be TRBD1 (5 bases). V lost 2 bases, J lost 1 base, and 11 bases lay in between. The germline V gene encodes CDR1 SQVTM and CDR2 ANQGSEA. This CDR3 has 14 amino acids. Here the CDR3 reads CSVELWGENTEAFF. Written as DNA, the CDR3 is TGCAGCGTTGAATTATGGGGGGAGAACACTGAAGCTTTCTTT.

About this clone: One end of the junction is discordant with germline, which a read error may explain. The chain has TRBV19 and TRBJ1-4; 7 nucleotides align to TRBD1. This CDR3 is built from 15 residues. CDR1 LNHDA and CDR2 SQIVND come from the germline V gene (reference sequence). The CDR3, as DNA: TGTGCCAGTACTATAACAGGGGTTACCACTGGAAAACTGTTTTTT. Protein sequence: CASTITGVTTGKLFF.

The CDR3 spells CASSPDSSSGNTIYF. The CDR3 nucleotides read TGTGCCAGCAGTCCTGACAGCTCCTCTGGAAACACCATATATTTT. The chain has TRBV2 and TRBJ1-3; TRBD1 might be the D (5 bases). The CDR3 totals 15 residues. The germline V gene encodes CDR1 SNHLY and CDR2 FYNNEI. Trimming stripped 5 bases from V and 0 bases from J, with 11 bases between.